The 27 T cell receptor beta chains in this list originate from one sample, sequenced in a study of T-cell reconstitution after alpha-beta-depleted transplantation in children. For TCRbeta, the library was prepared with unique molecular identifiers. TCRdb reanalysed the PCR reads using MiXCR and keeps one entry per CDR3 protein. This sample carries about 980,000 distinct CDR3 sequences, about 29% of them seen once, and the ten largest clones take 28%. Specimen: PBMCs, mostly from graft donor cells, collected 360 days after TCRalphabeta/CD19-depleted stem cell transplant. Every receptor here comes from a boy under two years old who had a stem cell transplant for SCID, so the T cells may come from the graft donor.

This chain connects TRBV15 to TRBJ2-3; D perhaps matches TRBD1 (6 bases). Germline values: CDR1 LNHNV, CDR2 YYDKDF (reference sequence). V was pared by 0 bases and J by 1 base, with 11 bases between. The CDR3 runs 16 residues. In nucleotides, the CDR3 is TGTGCCACCAGCAGAGATTGGGGGCTGGGCACAGATACGCAGTATTTT. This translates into CATSRDWGLGTDTQYF.

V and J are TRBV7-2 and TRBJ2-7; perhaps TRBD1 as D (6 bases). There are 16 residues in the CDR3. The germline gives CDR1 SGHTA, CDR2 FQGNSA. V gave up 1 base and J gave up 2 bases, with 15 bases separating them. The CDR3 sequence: CASSLGAGAGPYEQYF. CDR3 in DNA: TGTGCCAGCAGCTTAGGGGCAGGGGCGGGCCCCTACGAGCAGTACTTC.

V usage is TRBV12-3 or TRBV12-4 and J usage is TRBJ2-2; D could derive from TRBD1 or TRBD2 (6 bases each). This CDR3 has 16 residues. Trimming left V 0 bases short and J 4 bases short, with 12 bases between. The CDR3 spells CASSLAGGLTTGELFF. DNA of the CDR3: TGTGCCAGCAGTTTAGCTGGGGGGCTCACCACCGGGGAGCTGTTTTTT.

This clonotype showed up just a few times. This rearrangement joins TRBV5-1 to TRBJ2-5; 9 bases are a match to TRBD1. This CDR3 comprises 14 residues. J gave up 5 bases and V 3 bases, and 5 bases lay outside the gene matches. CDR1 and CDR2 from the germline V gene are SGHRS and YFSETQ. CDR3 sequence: CASSSDRGIETQYF. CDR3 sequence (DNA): TGCGCCAGCAGCTCGGACAGGGGAATTGAGACCCAGTACTTC.

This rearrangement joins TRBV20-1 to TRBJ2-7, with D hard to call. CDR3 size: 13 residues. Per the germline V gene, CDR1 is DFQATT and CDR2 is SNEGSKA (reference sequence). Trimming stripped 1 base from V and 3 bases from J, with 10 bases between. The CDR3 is CSARASSGYEQYF. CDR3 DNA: TGCAGTGCTAGAGCCTCGTCCGGCTACGAGCAGTACTTC.

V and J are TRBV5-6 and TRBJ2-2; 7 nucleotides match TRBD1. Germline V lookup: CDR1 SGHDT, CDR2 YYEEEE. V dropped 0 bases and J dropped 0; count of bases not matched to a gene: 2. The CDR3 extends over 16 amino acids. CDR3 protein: CASSLVRGPNTGELFF. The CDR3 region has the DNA TGTGCCAGCAGCTTGGTGAGGGGGCCGAACACCGGGGAGCTGTTTTTT.

The CDR3 region has the DNA TGCGCCAGCAGCACTGAAGGGGGCCGGGGTATCTACGAGCAGTACTTC. Translating gives CASSTEGGRGIYEQYF. The chain joins TRBV5-1 to TRBJ2-7; TRBD1 agrees at 7 bases. The CDR3 extends over 16 amino acids. Germline CDR1 SGHRS, CDR2 YFSETQ. Trimming took 4 bases from V and 3 from J; bases not matched to a gene: 13.

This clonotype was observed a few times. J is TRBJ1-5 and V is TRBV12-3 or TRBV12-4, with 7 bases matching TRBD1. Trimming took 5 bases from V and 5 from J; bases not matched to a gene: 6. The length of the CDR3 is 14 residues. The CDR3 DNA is TGTGCCAGCAGTCTACGACAGGGCGATCAGCCCCAGCATTTT. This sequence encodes CASSLRQGDQPQHF.

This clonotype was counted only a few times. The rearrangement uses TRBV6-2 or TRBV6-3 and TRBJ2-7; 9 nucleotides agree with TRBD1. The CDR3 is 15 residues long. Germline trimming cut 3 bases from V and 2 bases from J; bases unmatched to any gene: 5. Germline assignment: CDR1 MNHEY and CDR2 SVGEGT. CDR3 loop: CASSYGDRATYEQYF. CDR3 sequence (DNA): TGTGCCAGCAGTTATGGGGACAGGGCCACCTACGAGCAGTACTTC.

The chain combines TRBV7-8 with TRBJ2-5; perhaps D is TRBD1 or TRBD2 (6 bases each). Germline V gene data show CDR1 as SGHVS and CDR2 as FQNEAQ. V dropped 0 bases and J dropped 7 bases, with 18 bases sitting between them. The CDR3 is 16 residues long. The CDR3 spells CASSLATGASLLTQYF. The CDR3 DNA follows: TGTGCCAGCAGCTTAGCAACGGGGGCCTCACTCCTGACCCAGTACTTC.

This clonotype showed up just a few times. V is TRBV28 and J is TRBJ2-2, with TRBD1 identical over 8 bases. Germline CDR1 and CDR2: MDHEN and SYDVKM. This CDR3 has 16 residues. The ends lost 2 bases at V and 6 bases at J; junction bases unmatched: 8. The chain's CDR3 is CASSLGYRQGSGELFF. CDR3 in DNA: TGTGCCAGCAGTTTAGGCTACCGACAGGGGTCCGGGGAGCTGTTTTTT.

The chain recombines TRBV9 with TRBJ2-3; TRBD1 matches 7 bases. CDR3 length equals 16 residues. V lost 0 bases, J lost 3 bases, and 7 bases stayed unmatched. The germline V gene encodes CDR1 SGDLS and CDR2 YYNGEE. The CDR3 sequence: CASSVGRGRRTDTQYF. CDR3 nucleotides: TGTGCCAGCAGCGTAGGAAGGGGGCGCCGAACAGATACGCAGTATTTT.

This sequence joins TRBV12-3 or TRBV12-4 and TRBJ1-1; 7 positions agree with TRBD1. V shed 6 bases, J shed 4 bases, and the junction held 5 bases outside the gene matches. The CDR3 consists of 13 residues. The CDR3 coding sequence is TGTGCCAGCAGGGGACAGTGGGTCACTGAAGCTTTCTTT. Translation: CASRGQWVTEAFF.

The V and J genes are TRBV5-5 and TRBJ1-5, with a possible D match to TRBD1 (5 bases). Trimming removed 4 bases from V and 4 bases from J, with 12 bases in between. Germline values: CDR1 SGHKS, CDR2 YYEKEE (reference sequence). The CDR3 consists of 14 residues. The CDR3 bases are TGTGCCAGCAGCCTGGGGCCAGAAAATCAGCCCCAGCATTTT. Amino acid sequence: CASSLGPENQPQHF.

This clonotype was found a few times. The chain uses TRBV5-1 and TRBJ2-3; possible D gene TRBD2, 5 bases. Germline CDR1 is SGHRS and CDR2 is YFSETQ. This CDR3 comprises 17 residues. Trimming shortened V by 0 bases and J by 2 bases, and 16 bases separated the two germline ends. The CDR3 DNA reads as TGCGCCAGCAGCTTGGGCAGCGGATACACCCTCACAGATACGCAGTATTTT. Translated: CASSLGSGYTLTDTQYF. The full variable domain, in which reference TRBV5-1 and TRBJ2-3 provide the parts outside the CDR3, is KAGVTQTPRYLIKTRGQQVTLSCSPISGHRSVSWYQQTPGQGLQFLFEYFSETQRNKGNFPGRFSGRQFSNSRSEMNVSTLELGDSALYLCASSLGSGYTLTDTQYFGPGTRLTVL.

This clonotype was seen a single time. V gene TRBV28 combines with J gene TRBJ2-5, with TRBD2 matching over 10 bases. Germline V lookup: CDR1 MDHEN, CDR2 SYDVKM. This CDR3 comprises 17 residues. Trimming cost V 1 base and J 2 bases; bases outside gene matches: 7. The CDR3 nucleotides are TGTGCCAGCAGTTTATTTTTTCTAGCGGGGGTACAAGAGACCCAGTACTTC. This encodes CASSLFFLAGVQETQYF.

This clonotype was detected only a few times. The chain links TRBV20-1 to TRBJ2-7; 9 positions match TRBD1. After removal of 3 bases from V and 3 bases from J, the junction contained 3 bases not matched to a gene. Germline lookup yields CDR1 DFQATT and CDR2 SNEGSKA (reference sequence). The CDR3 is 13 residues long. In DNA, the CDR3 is TGCAGTGCTAGGACAGGGGGTATCTACGAGCAGTACTTC. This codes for CSARTGGIYEQYF.

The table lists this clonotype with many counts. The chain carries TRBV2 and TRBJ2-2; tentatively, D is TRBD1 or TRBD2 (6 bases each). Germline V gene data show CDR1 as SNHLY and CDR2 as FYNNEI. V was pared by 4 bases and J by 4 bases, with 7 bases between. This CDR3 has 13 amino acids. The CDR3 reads CASSGGATGELFF. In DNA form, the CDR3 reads TGTGCCAGCAGTGGGGGGGCCACCGGGGAGCTGTTTTTT.

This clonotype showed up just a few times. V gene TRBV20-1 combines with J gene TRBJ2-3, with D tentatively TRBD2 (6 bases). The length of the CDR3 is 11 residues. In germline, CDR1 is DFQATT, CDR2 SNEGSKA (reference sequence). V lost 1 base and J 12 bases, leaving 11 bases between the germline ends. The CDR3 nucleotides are TGCAGTGCTAGAGGGGCGGGGCCACAGTATTTT. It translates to CSARGAGPQYF.

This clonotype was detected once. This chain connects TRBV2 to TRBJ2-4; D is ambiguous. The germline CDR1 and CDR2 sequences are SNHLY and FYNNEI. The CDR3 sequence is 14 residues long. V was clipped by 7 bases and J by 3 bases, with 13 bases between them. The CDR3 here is CASKRSDFKNIQYF. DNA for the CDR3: TGTGCCAGCAAGAGATCAGACTTCAAAAACATTCAGTACTTC. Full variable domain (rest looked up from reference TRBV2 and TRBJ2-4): EPEVTQTPSHQVTQMGQEVILRCVPISNHLYFYWYRQILGQKVEFLVSFYNNEISEKSEIFDDQFSVERPDGSNFTLKIRSTKLEDSAMYFCASKRSDFKNIQYFGAGTRLSVL.

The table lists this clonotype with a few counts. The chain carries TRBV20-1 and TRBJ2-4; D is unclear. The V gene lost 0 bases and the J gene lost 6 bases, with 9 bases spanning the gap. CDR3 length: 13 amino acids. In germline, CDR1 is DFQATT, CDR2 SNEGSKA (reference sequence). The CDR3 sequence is CSARDRTLNIQYF. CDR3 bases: TGCAGTGCTAGAGATCGTACATTAAACATTCAGTACTTC.

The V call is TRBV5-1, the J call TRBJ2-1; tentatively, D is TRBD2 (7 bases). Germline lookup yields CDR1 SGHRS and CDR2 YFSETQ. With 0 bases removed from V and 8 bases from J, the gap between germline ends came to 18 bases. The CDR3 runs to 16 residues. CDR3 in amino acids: CASSLEGGTPTDEQFF. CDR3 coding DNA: TGCGCCAGCAGCTTGGAGGGGGGGACCCCTACAGATGAGCAGTTCTTC.

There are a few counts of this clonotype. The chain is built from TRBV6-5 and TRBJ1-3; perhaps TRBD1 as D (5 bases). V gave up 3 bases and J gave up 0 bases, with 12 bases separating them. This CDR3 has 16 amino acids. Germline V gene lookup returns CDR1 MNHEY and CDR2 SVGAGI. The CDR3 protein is CASSYDAGGSGNTIYF. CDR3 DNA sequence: TGTGCCAGCAGTTATGATGCCGGGGGCTCTGGAAACACCATATATTTT.

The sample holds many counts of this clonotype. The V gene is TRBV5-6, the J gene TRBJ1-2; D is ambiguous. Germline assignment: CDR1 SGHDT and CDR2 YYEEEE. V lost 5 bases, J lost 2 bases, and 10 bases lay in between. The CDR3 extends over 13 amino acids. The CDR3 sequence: CASSFGTNYGYTF. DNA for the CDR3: TGTGCCAGCAGTTTCGGCACCAACTATGGCTACACCTTC.

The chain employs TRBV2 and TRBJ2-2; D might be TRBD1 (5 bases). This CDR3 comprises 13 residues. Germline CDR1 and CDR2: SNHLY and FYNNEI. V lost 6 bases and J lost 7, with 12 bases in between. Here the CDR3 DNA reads TGTGCCAGCAGAAGGCAAGGGGTCGGGGAGCTGTTTTTT. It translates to CASRRQGVGELFF.

The CDR3 DNA reads as TGCGCCAGCAGCCAAGGGACAGGGGGAAGTGAAGCTTTCTTT. The encoded protein is CASSQGTGGSEAFF. V and J are TRBV4-3 and TRBJ1-1, with TRBD1 matching over 10 bases. V was clipped by 1 base and J by 7 bases; unmatched bases: 3. This CDR3 has 14 amino acids. Looked up from germline, CDR1 is LGHNA and CDR2 is YSLEER.

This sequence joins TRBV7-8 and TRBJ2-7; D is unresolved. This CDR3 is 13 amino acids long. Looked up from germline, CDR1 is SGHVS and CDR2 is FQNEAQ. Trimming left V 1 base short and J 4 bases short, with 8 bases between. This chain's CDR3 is CASSLVRSYEQYF. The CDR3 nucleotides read TGTGCCAGCAGCTTAGTCCGGTCGTACGAGCAGTACTTC.